The entry below gives a single T cell receptor beta chain sequence along with its context. This entry comes from a study of Ad26.COV2.S vaccination and SARS-CoV-2 variants. Here immunoSEQ multiplex PCR was the method, and the copy in TCRdb shows in-frame clones only, minus some. The data contain some 390,000 clones, 89% of them singletons. Treatment specified: 19 received Ad26.COV2.S at low or high dose, single or two shots; a few received placebo; per-sample allocation not given. On day 63 after the first injection, vaccine and placebo recipients gave samples. Per the germline V gene, CDR1 is MDHEN and CDR2 is SYDVKM. Losses at the gene ends were 6 bases for V and 4 bases for J; bases not matched to a gene: 11. This CDR3 has 15 amino acids.

The chain is built from TRBV28 and TRBJ1-2; 7 bases match TRBD1. The starting material was peripheral blood, obtained in a trial of Ad26.COV2.S vaccine versus placebo. The sequence was obtained from a person aged 18 to 59 who received the Ad26.COV2.S COVID-19 vaccine or a placebo. The CDR3 loop is CASRETGVQGYGYTF. Here the CDR3 DNA reads TGTGCCAGCAGAGAAACAGGGGTCCAGGGCTATGGCTACACCTTC.